This T cell receptor (beta chain) comes out of a study of blood T cell repertoires in COVID-19. About the research overall: Specimens from acute and convalescent COVID-19 originated in the United States, Italy and Spain.

V was clipped by 8 bases and J by 3 bases; unmatched bases: 5. The CDR3 has 13 residues. Looked up from germline, CDR1 is MGHDK and CDR2 is SYGVNS. This table comes from immunoSEQ multiplex PCR, and its TCRdb copy is limited to in-frame clones, with some not included. This table has approximately 300,000 clones, about 90% appearing once. The receptor was derived from a man aged 18 to 29 who had recovered from COVID-19. The material sequenced was peripheral blood. The chain employs TRBV25-1 and TRBJ1-2; 8 positions match TRBD1. The CDR3 DNA is TGTGCCAGCCACAGGGGGGAATACTATGGCTACACCTTC. Translated: CASHRGEYYGYTF.